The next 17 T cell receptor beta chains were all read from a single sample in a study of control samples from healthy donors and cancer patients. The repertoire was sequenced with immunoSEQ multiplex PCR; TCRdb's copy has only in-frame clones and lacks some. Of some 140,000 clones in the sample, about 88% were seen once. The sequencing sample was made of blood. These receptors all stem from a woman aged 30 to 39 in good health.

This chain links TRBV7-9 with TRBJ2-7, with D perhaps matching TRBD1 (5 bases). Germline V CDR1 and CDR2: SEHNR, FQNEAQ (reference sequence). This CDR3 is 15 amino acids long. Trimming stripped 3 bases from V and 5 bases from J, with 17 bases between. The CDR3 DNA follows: TGTGCCAGCAGCTTTTCTGGGCAGGGTACCAACGAGCAGTACTTC. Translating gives CASSFSGQGTNEQYF.

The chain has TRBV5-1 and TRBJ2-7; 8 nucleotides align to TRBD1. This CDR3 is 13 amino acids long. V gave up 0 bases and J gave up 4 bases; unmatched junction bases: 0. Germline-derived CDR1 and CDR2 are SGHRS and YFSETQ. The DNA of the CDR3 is TGCGCCAGCAGCTTGGACAGGGGGTACGAGCAGTACTTC. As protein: CASSLDRGYEQYF. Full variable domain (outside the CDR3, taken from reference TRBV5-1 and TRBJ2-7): KAGVTQTPRYLIKTRGQQVTLSCSPISGHRSVSWYQQTPGQGLQFLFEYFSETQRNKGNFPGRFSGRQFSNSRSEMNVSTLELGDSALYLCASSLDRGYEQYFGPGTRLTVT.

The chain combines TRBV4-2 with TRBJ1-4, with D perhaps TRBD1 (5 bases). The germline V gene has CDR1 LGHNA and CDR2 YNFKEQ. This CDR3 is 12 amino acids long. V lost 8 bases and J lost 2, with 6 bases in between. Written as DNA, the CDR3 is TGTGCCAGCGGGGCTACTAATGAAAAACTGTTTTTT. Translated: CASGATNEKLFF.

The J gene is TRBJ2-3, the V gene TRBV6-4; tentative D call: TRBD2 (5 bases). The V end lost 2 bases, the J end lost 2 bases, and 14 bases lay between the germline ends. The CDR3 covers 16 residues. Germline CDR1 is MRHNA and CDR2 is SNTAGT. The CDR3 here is CASSDSGSAHTDTQYF. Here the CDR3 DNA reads TGTGCCAGCAGTGACAGTGGTAGCGCGCACACAGATACGCAGTATTTT.

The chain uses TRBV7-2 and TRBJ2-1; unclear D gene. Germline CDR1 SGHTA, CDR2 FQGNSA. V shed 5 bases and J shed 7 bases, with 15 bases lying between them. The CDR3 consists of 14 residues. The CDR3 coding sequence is TGTGCCAGCAGCCCGAGTCCTGGGCGAAATGAGCAGTTCTTC. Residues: CASSPSPGRNEQFF.

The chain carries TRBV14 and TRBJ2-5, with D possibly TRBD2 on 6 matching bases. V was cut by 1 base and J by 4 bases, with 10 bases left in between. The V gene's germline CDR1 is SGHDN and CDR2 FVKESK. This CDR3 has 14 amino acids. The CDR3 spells CASSQGLEIETQYF. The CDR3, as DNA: TGTGCCAGCAGCCAAGGACTAGAGATAGAGACCCAGTACTTC. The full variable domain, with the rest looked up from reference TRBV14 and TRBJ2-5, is EAGVTQFPSHSVIEKGQTVTLRCDPISGHDNLYWYRRVMGKEIKFLLHFVKESKQDESGMPNNRFLAERTGGTYSTLKVQPAELEDSGVYFCASSQGLEIETQYFGPGTRLLVL.

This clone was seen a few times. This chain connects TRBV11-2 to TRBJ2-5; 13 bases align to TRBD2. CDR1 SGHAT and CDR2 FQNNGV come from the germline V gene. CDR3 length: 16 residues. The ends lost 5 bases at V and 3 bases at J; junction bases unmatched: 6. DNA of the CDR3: TGTGCCAGCAGCCGGAGTGGACTAGCGGGAGAAGAGACCCAGTACTTC. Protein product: CASSRSGLAGEETQYF.

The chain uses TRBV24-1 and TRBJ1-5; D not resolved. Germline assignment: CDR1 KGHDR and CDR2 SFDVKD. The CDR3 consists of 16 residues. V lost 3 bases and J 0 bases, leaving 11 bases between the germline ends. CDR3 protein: CATSDPRDYSNQPQHF. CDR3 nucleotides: TGTGCCACCAGTGATCCGAGGGATTATAGCAATCAGCCCCAGCATTTT.

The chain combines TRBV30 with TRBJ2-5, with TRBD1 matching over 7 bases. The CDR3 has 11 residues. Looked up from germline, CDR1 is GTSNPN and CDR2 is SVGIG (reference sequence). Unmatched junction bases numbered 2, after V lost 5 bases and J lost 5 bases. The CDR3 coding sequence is TGTGCCTGGGTACAGGGGGAGACCCAGTACTTC. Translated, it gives CAWVQGETQYF.

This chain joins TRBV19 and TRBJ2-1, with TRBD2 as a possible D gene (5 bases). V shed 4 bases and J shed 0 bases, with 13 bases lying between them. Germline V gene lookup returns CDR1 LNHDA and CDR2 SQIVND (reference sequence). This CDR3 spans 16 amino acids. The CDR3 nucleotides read TGTGCCAGTAGTAACCCAGCGGAAGTCTCCTACAATGAGCAGTTCTTC. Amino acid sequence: CASSNPAEVSYNEQFF.

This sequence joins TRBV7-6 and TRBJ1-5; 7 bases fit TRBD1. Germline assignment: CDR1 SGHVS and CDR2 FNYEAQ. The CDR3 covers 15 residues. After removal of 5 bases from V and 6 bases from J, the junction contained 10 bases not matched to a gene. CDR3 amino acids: CASSPSGTVTQPQHF. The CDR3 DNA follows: TGTGCCAGCAGCCCTTCCGGGACAGTCACTCAGCCCCAGCATTTT.

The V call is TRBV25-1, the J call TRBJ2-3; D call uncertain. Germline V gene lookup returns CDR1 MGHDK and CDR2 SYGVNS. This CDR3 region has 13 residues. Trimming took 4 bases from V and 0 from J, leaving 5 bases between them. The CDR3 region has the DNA TGTGCCAGCAGTGTACCGAGCACAGATACGCAGTATTTT. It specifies CASSVPSTDTQYF.

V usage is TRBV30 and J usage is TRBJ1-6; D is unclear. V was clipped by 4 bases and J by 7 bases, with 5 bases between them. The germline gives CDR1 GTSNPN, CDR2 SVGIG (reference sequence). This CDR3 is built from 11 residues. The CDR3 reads CAWKANSPLHF. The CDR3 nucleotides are TGTGCCTGGAAGGCGAATTCACCCCTCCACTTT.

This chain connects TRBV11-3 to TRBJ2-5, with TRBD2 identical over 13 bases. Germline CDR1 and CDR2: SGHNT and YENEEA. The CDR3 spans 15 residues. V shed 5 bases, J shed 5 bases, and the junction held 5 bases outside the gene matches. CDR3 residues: CASSKTSGRLETQYF. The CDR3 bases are TGTGCCAGCAGCAAGACTAGCGGGAGGTTGGAGACCCAGTACTTC.

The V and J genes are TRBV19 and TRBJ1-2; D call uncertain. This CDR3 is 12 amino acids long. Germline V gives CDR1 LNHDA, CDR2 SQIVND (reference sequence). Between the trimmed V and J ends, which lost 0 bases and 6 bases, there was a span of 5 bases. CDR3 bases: TGTGCCAGTAGTATAGAGCGAGATGGCTACACCTTC. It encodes CASSIERDGYTF.

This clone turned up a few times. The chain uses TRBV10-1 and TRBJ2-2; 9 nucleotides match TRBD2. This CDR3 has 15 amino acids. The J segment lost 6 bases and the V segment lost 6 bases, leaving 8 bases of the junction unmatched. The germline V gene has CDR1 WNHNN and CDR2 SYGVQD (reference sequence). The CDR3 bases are TGCGCCAGCAGCGCGGGGACTAGCAGCCCCGGGGAGCTGTTTTTT. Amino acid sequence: CASSAGTSSPGELFF.

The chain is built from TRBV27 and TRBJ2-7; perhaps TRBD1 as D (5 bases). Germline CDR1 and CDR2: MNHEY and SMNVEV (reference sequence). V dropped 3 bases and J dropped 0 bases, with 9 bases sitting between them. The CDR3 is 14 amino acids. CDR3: CASSFAGLSYEQYF. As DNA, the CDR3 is TGTGCCAGCAGTTTTGCAGGGCTCTCCTACGAGCAGTACTTC.